Below are 3 T cell receptor beta chains sequenced from a single sample in a study of T cells in Graves' hyperthyroidism and ophthalmopathy. Authors of the study amplified TCR beta CDR3 regions from RNA transcripts. First-round RT-PCR of the TCR CDR3 relied on the HTBI primer set. TCRdb reanalysed the multiplex PCR reads using MiXCR and keeps one entry per CDR3 protein. This sample has roughly 720,000 distinct CDR3 sequences, with roughly a sixth found just once. The source material was blood. All receptors come from a man over 45 with Graves' hyperthyroidism.

In its sample, this clonotype was seen a few times. The rearrangement links TRBV6-6 to TRBJ2-7; 7 bases fit TRBD1. V dropped 0 bases and J dropped 2; count of bases not matched to a gene: 4. Per the germline V gene, CDR1 is MNHNY and CDR2 is SVGAGI (reference sequence). The CDR3 spans 15 residues. CDR3 sequence (DNA): TGTGCCAGCAGTTACTCGGACAGGAATGCCTACGAGCAGTACTTC. Amino acid sequence: CASSYSDRNAYEQYF.

The chain uses TRBV19 and TRBJ2-1; 7 bases are a match to TRBD2. The CDR3 is 17 residues long. Losses at the gene ends were 3 bases for V and 5 bases for J; bases not matched to a gene: 13. Germline V gene sequence: CDR1 LNHDA, CDR2 SQIVND (reference sequence). CDR3 in DNA: TGTGCCAGTAGTATCCCCCCGGGGAGGGGCACTGACAATGAGCAGTTCTTC. Protein product: CASSIPPGRGTDNEQFF.

This clonotype was recorded a few times. The rearrangement uses TRBV27 and TRBJ2-1, with TRBD2 matching over 12 bases. CDR1 is MNHEY and CDR2 is SMNVEV in the germline V gene (reference sequence). V dropped 3 bases and J dropped 7; count of bases not matched to a gene: 7. This CDR3 comprises 16 residues. The CDR3 protein is CASSLTSGSPANEQFF. CDR3 nucleotides: TGTGCCAGCAGTTTGACTAGCGGGAGCCCCGCAAATGAGCAGTTCTTC.